This T cell receptor beta chain was captured by sequencing in a study of tumor-infiltrating lymphocytes in primary liver carcinoma (dated 2017 in TCRdb). At the level of the whole study: Of the five patients, three men and two women aged 30 to 69 years, four had hepatocellular carcinoma and one had combined HCC and intrahepatic cholangiocarcinoma. The five patients had tumors of stage T1-T3 N0M0, with maximum diameters ranging from about 4 to 11 cm. Samples yielded roughly 3.65 to 7.5 million productive TCRbeta reads; read depth did not differ significantly between tissue types. For each liver tumor, the study sampled five regions along with adjacent normal tissue and blood, and applied TCRbeta repertoire sequencing, expression microarrays and whole-exome sequencing. TCRbeta repertoire sequencing covered some 35 specimens from 5 patients: roughly 25 tumor regions, 5 adjacent noncancerous liver tissues and 5 peripheral blood samples. Agilent mRNA microarray profiling was performed on the roughly 24 tumor region samples to relate TCRbeta repertoire diversity to the local molecular phenotype. Technical replicate repertoires showed high reproducibility, with mean shared-clone rates about 0.86 and correlation coefficients above 0.95.

Total RNA and DNA were co-extracted without cell sorting from around 20-30 mg of bulk tissue using the AllPrep DNA/RNA mini kit. A handful of patients with histopathologically diagnosed primary liver carcinoma underwent surgical resection in China between 2015 and March 2016. Chronic HBV infection was present in the patients, and the patients were treatment-naive at sampling. Each tumor was sampled at five spatially separated regions: the tumor centre plus the superior, inferior, left-lateral and right-lateral poles. Histological examination found more than 75% viable tumor cells in every tumor sample. Fresh tumor and adjacent tissue pieces were bisected; one half was stored in RNAlater at -80°C, the other sent for histology. A constant-region primer and ProtoScript II reverse transcriptase were used to reverse-transcribe TCRbeta-specific cDNA from about 0.55 ug total RNA. The TCRbeta libraries were prepared through three rounds of nested multiplex PCR following a slightly modified ARM-PCR procedure. Each of the first two PCR rounds ran for around 11 cycles using multiplex TRBV1-TRBV30 forward primers together with a Cbeta reverse primer. Sample barcodes and Illumina adapters were attached in a final 25-cycle PCR using Deep VentR polymerase. Before sequencing, amplicons between 200 and 500 bp were purified from gel using a QIAquick gel extraction kit. An Illumina HiSeq 2500 was used to sequence the TCRbeta amplicons with 250-bp paired-end reads. The authors processed their data as follows. Quality trimming of reads was performed with Trimmomatic v0.33, and paired reads were merged with FLASH v1.2.11 so that full CDR3 sequences could be recovered. MiGEC v1.2.1b assigned V, D and J germline segments to the rearranged TCRbeta sequences. VDJtools v1.0.0 computed clonotype statistics and Shannon-Wiener diversity indices. To cut down on sampling bias, every analysis after diversity analysis relied on just the 250 most abundant clonotypes from each sample. TCRdb cleaned the public reads at Q25 with fastp, built clones with MiXCR and kept in-frame beta chains. Rows with a matching CDR3 protein are joined into one entry that keeps the most common DNA and genes. TCRdb's processing, not the authors', yielded these V and J calls. This sample has some 21,000 distinct CDR3 sequences in its table, and about 79% of those were observed once. The biggest ten clones account for roughly 42% of the sample.

From the cysteine through the phenylalanine, the CDR3 covers 12 amino acids. The only DNA kept is the CDR3, 36 bases in frame from the first base. The germline V gene gives CDR1 as SQVTM and CDR2 as ANQGSEA. General conclusions and limits of the study: Consistent with antigen-driven expansion, pairs of tumor regions showed higher repertoire overlap (mean around 36%) than either tumor-adjacent pairs (approximately 17%) or tumor-blood pairs (roughly 15%). Since the samples were bulk and unsorted, there was no way to compare CD4+ and CD8+ T cell repertoires. Only about 8-25% of top clones were present in all five regions of a tumor, suggesting spatial heterogeneity of tumor-infiltrating T cells. The top 250 clones made up a significantly larger repertoire fraction in tumors than in blood (p = 0.039). With just a few patients in the study, the authors point out that the findings should be validated in a larger study. Because only the TCR beta chain was sequenced and unpaired alpha chains were not captured, true repertoire diversity is likely underestimated.

As regards this clonotype: It lacks a known antigen. No base quality values were provided; no much bigger clone lies one nucleotide off.

The V and J segments used are TRBV29-1 and TRBJ1-1, with the D gene too uncertain to name. The specimen was liver tumor tissue from sampling region 1. This specimen's cell subset or site label, interpreted: tumor region T1, superior pole. The receptor's source is a woman in her twenties or thirties with primary liver carcinoma and hepatitis B virus infection. The nucleotides read TGCGGCCTCGAGACTGGGAGCACTGAAGCTTTCTTT. Translated, this gives CGLETGSTEAFF.